This T cell receptor (beta chain) comes out of a study of blood T cell repertoires in COVID-19. Study overall: Acute and convalescent COVID-19 samples came from the United States, Italy and Spain. Sample material is recorded as cDNA or gDNA derived from T cells, B-cell-depleted T cells, or PBMCs.

Authors' processing steps: Amplification from reference gene primers served as the basis for estimated nucleated cell counts. Assay: immunoSEQ multiplex PCR; the TCRdb copy retains only in-frame clones and omits some. Clonal size and the V and J genes are those of that table, whereas D and trimming came from the DNA. The sample yields approximately 100,000 clones, around 90% seen once. Germline CDR1 is MNHEY and CDR2 is SVGEGT. This CDR3 has 14 residues. Trimming shortened V by 5 bases and J by 3 bases, and 13 bases separated the two germline ends. This receptor was obtained from a man aged 50-59 years in a cohort sampled during active COVID-19. The genes are TRBV6-2 or TRBV6-3 and TRBJ2-5; a weak D match, TRBD2 (5 bases). Sequenced material: peripheral blood. CDR3 sequence: CASSPHSEKETQYF. Here the CDR3 DNA reads TGTGCCAGCAGTCCCCATAGCGAAAAAGAGACCCAGTACTTC.